This TCR beta chain was captured in a study of a mutant IDH1 vaccine in newly diagnosed glioma. Study details: Patients were started on vaccination 4-6 weeks after radiotherapy alone, or with temozolomide cycles. Previous treatment comprised radiotherapy, temozolomide, or both, mostly both.

A remark on this clone: Its antigen is as yet unknown.

Germline V gene sequence: CDR1 MNHNS, CDR2 SASEGT. This CDR3 is 13 amino acids long. General study findings and limits: Pseudoprogression apparently lacked any relation to changes in top peripheral T cell clonotypes.

Libraries were prepared by immunoSEQ multiplex PCR; TCRdb keeps only in-frame clonotypes and omits some of them. This sample has about 21,000 clones, with under 90% found just once. Noted time point: week 11, during vaccination. Vaccination comprised doses that each held 300 ug of mutant IDH1 20-mer peptide, plus topical imiquimod. There were new WHO grade 3 or 4 astrocytomas in the donors, and these were IDH1-mutant and ATRX-lost. The source was PBMCs, collected from a glioma patient whose treatment included an IDH1 peptide vaccine. The chain employs TRBV6-1 and TRBJ2-7, with D possibly TRBD1 on 5 matching bases. The origin of this receptor is a woman in her 40s with glioma. CDR3 DNA: TGTGGGTCGCAATCCAGGGCGCACTACGAGCAGTACTTC. Translating gives CGSQSRAHYEQYF.